This entry is about one T cell receptor beta chain. Its antigen is unidentified. These data are taken from a study of post-analysis software for immune sequencing data. As for the study in general: The disease courses covered relapsing-remitting, secondary progressive and progressive-relapsing multiple sclerosis. Study findings and constraints: Four or five TRBV segments, TRBV5-6, TRBV5-1 and TRBV20-1 among them, were found more frequent in patients than controls.

TCR beta libraries were prepared from cDNA with unique molecular identifiers. TCRdb re-derived calls from the PCR reads in MiXCR, one entry per CDR3 protein. In the table there are around 700,000 distinct CDR3 sequences, roughly three fifths of which are singletons. CDR3 length equals 13 residues. Trimming cost V 6 bases and J 8 bases; bases outside gene matches: 6. V usage is TRBV12-3 or TRBV12-4 and J usage is TRBJ1-2; 10 nucleotides match TRBD1. Sequenced sample: blood. This clonotype was obtained from a girl aged 2 to 10 with multiple sclerosis. The CDR3 coding sequence is TGTGCCAGCAGCAATGACAGGGGGCCAGGCTACACCTTC. Its protein is CASSNDRGPGYTF.